The 10 T cell receptor beta chains below come from one sample, sequenced in a study of T cell responses to AZD1222 COVID-19 vaccine. The data were produced by immunoSEQ multiplex PCR, yet TCRdb's version contains in-frame clones alone and is incomplete. Among about 110,000 clones listed, roughly 87% were seen once. This material consisted of peripheral blood, taken on day 0 of AZD1222 vaccination. The receptors stem from an adult in good health.

The chain carries TRBV4-3 and TRBJ1-1; unclear D gene. This CDR3 region has 14 residues. Germline values: CDR1 LGHNA, CDR2 YSLEER. Trimming pared 3 bases from V and 3 bases from J, leaving 11 bases between. The CDR3, as DNA: TGCGCCAGCAGCCACAGTACAGCAGACACTGAAGCTTTCTTT. Translation: CASSHSTADTEAFF.

As for this clone: The sample holds other DNA sequences that translate to the same CDR3. The chain carries TRBV4-3 and TRBJ1-5; D ambiguous. The germline CDR1 and CDR2 sequences are LGHNA and YSLEER. The CDR3 has 14 residues. V was trimmed by 3 bases and J by 1 base, leaving 7 bases between them. The CDR3 sequence is CASSHDRSNQPQHF. CDR3 DNA: TGCGCCAGCAGCCATGATAGGAGCAATCAGCCCCAGCATTTT.

This clone has only a few counts. This chain connects TRBV5-4 to TRBJ1-3, with TRBD1 identical over 8 bases. Trimming cost V 4 bases and J 4 bases; bases outside gene matches: 7. CDR3 length: 15 residues. Germline loops: CDR1 SGHNT, CDR2 YYREEE (reference sequence). This CDR3 reads CASSAGTGGGNTIYF. As DNA, the CDR3 is TGTGCCAGCAGCGCGGGGACAGGAGGGGGAAACACCATATATTTT.

This chain's CDR3 is CASSIQSGTGDGYTF. CDR3 DNA: TGTGCCAGCAGCATACAATCCGGGACAGGGGATGGCTACACCTTC. V is TRBV7-2 and J is TRBJ1-2, with TRBD1 matching 10 bases. Looked up from germline, CDR1 is SGHTA and CDR2 is FQGNSA. The CDR3 runs 15 residues. Unmatched junction bases numbered 9, after V lost 5 bases and J lost 6 bases.

V usage is TRBV7-2 and J usage is TRBJ1-3; the D is unclear. This CDR3 comprises 17 residues. Between the trimmed V and J ends, which lost 1 base and 0 bases, there was a span of 13 bases. Germline CDR1 reads SGHTA; CDR2 reads FQGNSA. This CDR3 reads CASSLDVTRNSGNTIYF. The CDR3 coding sequence is TGTGCCAGCAGCTTAGACGTTACCAGGAACTCTGGAAACACCATATATTTT.

The chain employs TRBV19 and TRBJ2-3; TRBD2 is a possible D gene (6 bases). Trimming took 1 base from V and 6 from J, leaving 14 bases between them. The germline gives CDR1 LNHDA, CDR2 SQIVND (reference sequence). The CDR3 consists of 15 residues. The CDR3 loop reads CASSIGGVSSDTQYF. CDR3 nucleotides: TGTGCCAGTAGTATAGGGGGGGTATCATCTGATACGCAGTATTTT.

This chain connects TRBV6-5 to TRBJ2-3, with no clear D. The germline gives CDR1 MNHEY, CDR2 SVGAGI. Trimming stripped 10 bases from V and 6 bases from J, with 17 bases between. The CDR3 has 13 amino acids. The DNA for the CDR3 is TGTGCCACCACAGCTTCGGGCTGGGATACGCAGTATTTT. This gives the protein CATTASGWDTQYF.

The rearrangement uses TRBV29-1 and TRBJ2-7; D call uncertain. Deletions cut 4 bases from V and 0 bases from J, with 7 bases between. Germline V gives CDR1 SQVTM, CDR2 ANQGSEA. The CDR3 extends over 12 amino acids. Here the CDR3 reads CSVVSNSYEQYF. CDR3 in DNA: TGCAGCGTTGTATCGAACTCCTACGAGCAGTACTTC.

The sample holds one count of this clone. J is TRBJ2-2 and V is TRBV7-8; the match to TRBD2 covers 10 bases. The CDR3 is 16 amino acids. CDR1 and CDR2 (germline): SGHVS, FQNEAQ. Trimming took 5 bases from V and 2 from J; bases not matched to a gene: 5. The CDR3 region has the DNA TGTGCCAGCAGCCCCCGGACTAGCGGAAACACCGGGGAGCTGTTTTTT. Translated: CASSPRTSGNTGELFF.

J is TRBJ1-1 and V is TRBV6-6, with 8 bases identical to TRBD1. This CDR3 region has 16 residues. V was pared by 0 bases and J by 0 bases, with 3 bases of the junction left unmatched. CDR1 and CDR2 from the germline V gene are MNHNY and SVGAGI (reference sequence). This CDR3 is CASSYSRTGLNTEAFF. In DNA form, the CDR3 reads TGTGCCAGCAGTTACTCGCGGACAGGGTTGAACACTGAAGCTTTCTTT.